These 11 T cell receptor beta chains were sequenced from one sample in a study of blood T cell repertoires in COVID-19. The data were produced by immunoSEQ multiplex PCR, yet TCRdb's version contains in-frame clones alone and is incomplete. The table shows 98,000 or so clones, with 70% to 90% occurring only once. The sequenced sample was peripheral blood. Every receptor here comes from a woman aged 60-75 years in a cohort sampled during active or convalescent COVID-19.

This rearrangement joins TRBV5-1 to TRBJ2-5; TRBD1 agrees at 8 bases. The CDR3 loop spans 15 amino acids. Per the germline V gene, CDR1 is SGHRS and CDR2 is YFSETQ. With V trimmed by 9 bases and J by 4 bases, 14 bases remained unmatched. The CDR3 DNA follows: TGCGCCACGCGGACAGGGCCTGGTCAGGCAGAGACCCAGTACTTC. Translated: CATRTGPGQAETQYF. Together with reference TRBV5-1 and TRBJ2-5, the CDR3 gives the full variable domain: KAGVTQTPRYLIKTRGQQVTLSCSPISGHRSVSWYQQTPGQGLQFLFEYFSETQRNKGNFPGRFSGRQFSNSRSEMNVSTLELGDSALYLCATRTGPGQAETQYFGPGTRLLVL.

This clone appeared a single time. This chain joins TRBV5-4 and TRBJ1-2; 8 nucleotides agree with TRBD1. Trimming removed 6 bases from V and 1 base from J; junction bases left unmatched: 5. The germline V gene encodes CDR1 SGHNT and CDR2 YYREEE (reference sequence). The CDR3 consists of 14 residues. The CDR3 reads CASTPGQDNYGYTF. The DNA for the CDR3 is TGTGCCAGCACCCCGGGACAGGATAACTATGGCTACACCTTC.

This rearrangement joins TRBV19 to TRBJ1-5, with D perhaps TRBD1 (6 bases). Trimming removed 5 bases at V and 9 bases at J, with 14 bases between. Germline V CDR1 and CDR2: LNHDA, SQIVND (reference sequence). The CDR3 has 13 amino acids. CDR3 sequence (DNA): TGTGCCAGTAGTGCACAGGGTGCTGGGCCCCAGCATTTT. Encoded protein: CASSAQGAGPQHF.

Only a few counts were recorded for this clone. This rearrangement joins TRBV6-1 to TRBJ2-7; D unresolved. The CDR3 runs 14 residues. V lost 2 bases and J 1 base, leaving 9 bases between the germline ends. Germline lookup yields CDR1 MNHNS and CDR2 SASEGT. DNA for the CDR3: TGTGCCAGCAGTGAAATCCTCGGTTCCTACGAGCAGTACTTC. This translates into CASSEILGSYEQYF.

The genes are TRBV6-6 and TRBJ1-1; D unclear. The V gene lost 8 bases and the J gene lost 3 bases, with 16 bases spanning the gap. CDR3 length: 14 amino acids. Germline-derived CDR1 and CDR2 are MNHNY and SVGAGI (reference sequence). DNA of the CDR3: TGTGCCAGCCAGAGGGCAAAAATCGACACTGAAGCTTTCTTT. It is translated as CASQRAKIDTEAFF.

The chain joins TRBV19 to TRBJ2-3; possibly TRBD1 for D (6 bases). This CDR3 has 15 residues. Germline V gives CDR1 LNHDA, CDR2 SQIVND (reference sequence). Trimming stripped 6 bases from V and 1 base from J, with 14 bases between. CDR3 in DNA: TGTGCCAGTAGGCCCAGGGGTGCGGGCACAGATACGCAGTATTTT. Protein: CASRPRGAGTDTQYF.

In its sample, this clone was seen once. The genes are TRBV3-1 (or the pseudogene TRBV3-2) and TRBJ2-1; TRBD2 matches 13 bases. The ends lost 5 bases at V and 8 bases at J; junction bases unmatched: 6. This CDR3 is built from 15 residues. CDR1 and CDR2 from the germline V gene are LGHDT and YNNKEL (reference sequence). The CDR3 DNA reads TGTGCCAGCAGCTCCGGGACTAGCGGGATCTATGAGCAGTTCTTC. It yields the protein CASSSGTSGIYEQFF.

This chain connects TRBV10-3 to TRBJ1-6, with 8 bases fitting TRBD1. The V gene end was trimmed by 3 bases and the J gene end by 4 bases; junction bases not matched to a gene: 2. Looked up from germline, CDR1 is ENHRY and CDR2 is SYGVKD. This CDR3 spans 15 amino acids. As DNA, the CDR3 is TGTGCCATCAGTGACAGGGGGCCTTATAATTCACCCCTCCACTTT. Its translation: CAISDRGPYNSPLHF.

V and J are TRBV3-1 (or the pseudogene TRBV3-2) and TRBJ1-2; 10 nucleotides line up with TRBD1. Per the germline V gene, CDR1 is LGHDT and CDR2 is YNNKEL (reference sequence). J lost 5 bases, V lost 0 bases, and 18 bases had no gene match. This CDR3 is built from 20 residues. The CDR3 nucleotides are TGTGCCAGCAGCCAAGAGAGGGCCCACGAGGGACAGGGGCCTTGGTATGGCTACACCTTC. It is translated as CASSQERAHEGQGPWYGYTF.

The chain carries TRBV3-1 (or the pseudogene TRBV3-2) and TRBJ1-2; TRBD1 might be the D (6 bases). CDR3 length: 14 residues. Trimming stripped 6 bases from V and 1 base from J, with 12 bases between. The germline CDR1 and CDR2 sequences are LGHDT and YNNKEL (reference sequence). The CDR3 bases are TGTGCCAGCAGTAGAGGACAGATTAACTATGGCTACACCTTC. It codes for CASSRGQINYGYTF.

The chain links TRBV5-1 to TRBJ2-7; D is perhaps TRBD2 (6 bases). Germline-derived CDR1 and CDR2 are SGHRS and YFSETQ. The ends were cut back, 1 base at V and 5 bases at J, with 19 bases in the middle. The CDR3 length is 16 residues. In DNA form, the CDR3 reads TGCGCCAGCAGCTTGTACGGGGACCCCGGGGAGGACGAGCAGTACTTC. Residues: CASSLYGDPGEDEQYF. Full variable domain (rest looked up from reference TRBV5-1 and TRBJ2-7): KAGVTQTPRYLIKTRGQQVTLSCSPISGHRSVSWYQQTPGQGLQFLFEYFSETQRNKGNFPGRFSGRQFSNSRSEMNVSTLELGDSALYLCASSLYGDPGEDEQYFGPGTRLTVT.